The clone carrying this T cell receptor (beta chain) was observed at least ten times. This sample was taken from a study of breast tumors, draining lymph nodes, adjacent tissues. TCRdb processed the multiplex PCR reads anew with MiXCR; each CDR3 protein has one entry. The sample holds approximately 22,000 distinct CDR3 sequences; less than 40% are singletons and the top ten take 11%. This sequence originates from a female donor with breast cancer. Some clones in this sample may be carry-over from other donors' samples. The material sequenced was breast tumor tissue.

The CDR3: CASSSEGGLAALTYEQYF. The CDR3 DNA reads TGTGCCAGCAGCTCGGAGGGGGGACTAGCGGCACTCACCTACGAGCAGTACTTC. The chain joins TRBV5-5 to TRBJ2-7, with 11 bases matching TRBD2. Losses at the gene ends were 3 bases for V and 2 bases for J; bases not matched to a gene: 13. The germline V gene has CDR1 SGHKS and CDR2 YYEKEE (reference sequence). CDR3 length equals 18 residues.